The next 6 T cell receptor beta chains were all read from a single sample in a study of metastatic and nonmetastatic thyroid tumors. No treatment of any kind had been given to any patient before thyroid surgery. MiXCR was used by TCRdb to re-call the PCR reads. The table lists around 30,000 clones, 4% to 5% of them singletons. Sequenced: blood. These receptors were obtained from a female donor with papillary thyroid cancer or a benign thyroid nodule (not recorded which). Some clones in this sample may be carry-over from other donors' samples.

The chain joins TRBV28 to TRBJ2-3, with a possible D match to TRBD1 (6 bases). V lost 8 bases to trimming and J lost 0 bases, with 24 bases between them. This CDR3 is 18 amino acids long. From germline, CDR1 is MDHEN and CDR2 SYDVKM. The CDR3 is CASGTSIARETSTDTQYF. For the CDR3, the DNA is TGTGCCAGCGGGACATCGATTGCAAGAGAAACTAGCACAGATACGCAGTATTTT.

The sample holds many counts of this clone. The chain's CDR3 is CASSTQKSGDTEAFF. The CDR3 DNA follows: TGTGCCAGCAGCACCCAAAAATCGGGGGACACTGAAGCTTTCTTT. The chain links TRBV28 to TRBJ1-1, with D perhaps matching TRBD1 (5 bases). CDR1 is MDHEN and CDR2 is SYDVKM in the germline V gene. V was shortened by 6 bases and J by 3 bases, with 17 bases between the two germline ends. This CDR3 is 15 amino acids long.

There are many counts of this clone. This chain connects TRBV7-3 to TRBJ2-2; a possible D gene is TRBD1 (5 bases). The ends were cut back, 4 bases at V and 1 base at J, with 7 bases in the middle. The CDR3 spans 14 residues. Looked up from germline, CDR1 is SGHTA and CDR2 is FQGTGA. CDR3 region: CASSSRGNTGELFF. The CDR3 coding sequence is TGTGCCAGCAGCTCAAGGGGGAACACCGGGGAGCTGTTTTTT.

This clone came up many times. The V and J genes are TRBV9 and TRBJ1-1; D gene ambiguous. V shed 0 bases and J shed 5 bases, with 11 bases lying between them. The CDR3 consists of 14 residues. Germline V gives CDR1 SGDLS, CDR2 YYNGEE. The CDR3, as DNA: TGTGCCAGCAGCGTAGGGATGGAGTCGACTGAAGCTTTCTTT. Translation: CASSVGMESTEAFF.

The chain links TRBV12-3 or TRBV12-4 to TRBJ2-3; 11 positions match TRBD2. The CDR3 consists of 15 residues. Unmatched junction bases numbered 11, after V lost 9 bases and J lost 6 bases. This chain's CDR3 is CARGSGTSGPDTQYF. The CDR3 DNA reads TGTGCCAGAGGTTCCGGGACTAGCGGCCCGGATACGCAGTATTTT.

V gene TRBV6-1 combines with J gene TRBJ1-6, with D unclear. The V gene's germline CDR1 is MNHNS and CDR2 SASEGT. The CDR3 loop spans 16 amino acids. V shed 1 base and J shed 9 bases, with 16 bases lying between them. The DNA for the CDR3 is TGTGCCAGCAGTGAAGAAGTTTATGGTTATCGTTCACCCCTCCACTTT. This translates into CASSEEVYGYRSPLHF.